The clone carrying this TCR beta chain showed up just a few times. The antigen remains undetermined. TCRdb reprocessed the 5' RACE reads with MiXCR, giving one entry per CDR3 protein. The sample contains approximately 190,000 distinct CDR3 sequences, 15% to 20% of which appear only once. CDR3 size: 16 residues. V shed 1 base and J shed 0 bases, with 11 bases lying between them. Germline CDR1 reads SGHRS; CDR2 reads YFSETQ. The data derive from a study of T-cell memory formation after mild COVID-19. For the study at large: TCR clustering was largely donor specific.

Study-level results: The study detected some responding clones in pre-infection memory, suggesting cross-reactive memory joined. Specificity for SARS-CoV-2 was not confirmed among the second-wave clones peaking on day 37. Among CD4+ contracting clones, most were CM and EM, and CD8+ ones EMRA.

The source is an adult woman who had mild COVID-19 (a few samples of this study predate the infection). Cell type and time point are not known. Sequencing used PBMCs or a T cell subset sorted from them (not recorded which). V is TRBV5-1 and J is TRBJ2-1; unclear D gene. The CDR3: CASSLLSVTSYNEQFF. CDR3 bases: TGCGCCAGCAGCTTGTTGAGCGTGACCTCCTACAATGAGCAGTTCTTC.